Below, 18 T cell receptor beta chains from the same sample are listed, as sequenced in a study of blood T cell repertoires in COVID-19. Some clones are missing from TCRdb's copy, which holds only in-frame ones; the method was immunoSEQ multiplex PCR. The repertoire holds some 60,000 clones, with about 75% as singletons. Source material: peripheral blood. These receptors all stem from a human donor in a cohort sampled during active COVID-19.

The V call is TRBV5-4, the J call TRBJ2-7; D might be TRBD1 (6 bases). The CDR3 has 13 amino acids. Trimming pared 4 bases from V and 3 bases from J, leaving 11 bases between. The germline gives CDR1 SGHNT, CDR2 YYREEE (reference sequence). The CDR3 nucleotides are TGTGCCAGCAGCCAGCAAGGGGGCTACGAGCAGTACTTC. Translating gives CASSQQGGYEQYF.

CDR3 residues: CASSIGQGGPGYTF. The CDR3 nucleotides read TGCGCCAGCAGCATTGGACAGGGTGGCCCTGGCTACACCTTC. The chain is built from TRBV5-1 and TRBJ1-2, with 8 bases lining up with TRBD1. In germline, CDR1 is SGHRS, CDR2 YFSETQ. This CDR3 is built from 14 residues. The ends lost 4 bases at V and 7 bases at J; junction bases unmatched: 9. Complete variable domain (other parts from reference TRBV5-1 and TRBJ1-2): KAGVTQTPRYLIKTRGQQVTLSCSPISGHRSVSWYQQTPGQGLQFLFEYFSETQRNKGNFPGRFSGRQFSNSRSEMNVSTLELGDSALYLCASSIGQGGPGYTFGSGTRLTVV.

The count of this clone is one. The chain couples TRBV10-3 to TRBJ1-4; TRBD1 aligns across 8 bases. The CDR3 runs 13 residues. The V segment lost 6 bases and the J segment 8 bases; nucleotides outside the gene matches: 5. Germline CDR1 ENHRY, CDR2 SYGVKD. The chain's CDR3 is CAISDRGGEKLFF. The CDR3 region has the DNA TGTGCCATCAGCGACAGGGGTGGCGAAAAACTGTTTTTT.

V usage is TRBV13 and J usage is TRBJ2-7, with TRBD1 identical over 9 bases. This CDR3 has 14 residues. Germline CDR1 PRHDT, CDR2 FYEKMQ (reference sequence). J lost 3 bases, V lost 5 bases, and 5 bases had no gene match. The CDR3 reads CASSPQTGGYEQYF. In nucleotides, the CDR3 is TGTGCCAGCAGCCCGCAGACAGGGGGCTACGAGCAGTACTTC.

A few counts support this clone. The chain recombines TRBV7-6 with TRBJ2-1; 9 bases are shared with TRBD2. There are 19 residues in the CDR3. CDR1 and CDR2 from the germline V gene are SGHVS and FNYEAQ. Trimming at V came to 5 bases and at J to 4 bases, leaving 18 bases not matched to a gene. This chain's CDR3 is CASSLRGETSGPAYNEQFF. Written as DNA, the CDR3 is TGTGCCAGCAGCCTCCGGGGAGAAACTAGCGGGCCCGCTTACAATGAGCAGTTCTTC. The full variable domain, in which reference TRBV7-6 and TRBJ2-1 provide the parts outside the CDR3, is GAGVSQSPRYKVTKRGQDVALRCDPISGHVSLYWYRQALGQGPEFLTYFNYEAQQDKSGLPNDRFSAERPEGSISTLTIQRTEQRDSAMYRCASSLRGETSGPAYNEQFFGPGTRLTVL.

This chain joins TRBV19 and TRBJ1-2; 8 bases are a match to TRBD1. The CDR3 is made up of 16 amino acids. Germline trimming cut 6 bases from V and 2 bases from J; bases unmatched to any gene: 11. The germline V gene has CDR1 LNHDA and CDR2 SQIVND (reference sequence). The CDR3 nucleotides are TGTGCCAGTAGGTCTCCCGGAGACAGGGGAAACTATGGCTACACCTTC. It codes for CASRSPGDRGNYGYTF.

This clone was detected once. The rearrangement links TRBV19 to TRBJ2-7; a possible D gene is TRBD1 (5 bases). Germline values: CDR1 LNHDA, CDR2 SQIVND (reference sequence). CDR3 length equals 17 residues. Trimming took off 3 bases at V and 2 bases at J, with 20 bases between the two ends. CDR3 protein: CASSIRNRRDGTYEQYF. The CDR3 nucleotides are TGTGCCAGTAGTATTCGAAACCGCAGGGATGGAACCTACGAGCAGTACTTC.

The rearrangement joins TRBV5-5 to TRBJ2-1; TRBD1 aligns across 8 bases. Germline values: CDR1 SGHKS, CDR2 YYEKEE (reference sequence). V lost 3 bases, J lost 4 bases, and 6 bases stayed unmatched. The CDR3 runs to 15 residues. The CDR3 nucleotides read TGTGCCAGCAGCTACCTGGGACAGGTATACAATGAGCAGTTCTTC. Protein sequence: CASSYLGQVYNEQFF.

The chain recombines TRBV4-2 with TRBJ1-2; 7 bases line up with TRBD1. Germline CDR1 is LGHNA and CDR2 is YNFKEQ. The CDR3 consists of 12 residues. J lost 10 bases, V lost 0 bases, and 2 bases had no gene match. CDR3 sequence: CASSQETGSYTF. The CDR3 DNA sequence: TGTGCCAGCAGCCAAGAGACAGGGTCCTACACCTTC.

V is TRBV7-2 and J is TRBJ2-1, with 8 bases aligning to TRBD2. Germline lookup yields CDR1 SGHTA and CDR2 FQGNSA. CDR3 length equals 18 residues. After removal of 0 bases from V and 5 bases from J, the junction contained 12 bases not matched to a gene. The CDR3 here is CASSLAPGLGSHHNEQFF. CDR3 in DNA: TGTGCCAGCAGCTTAGCTCCGGGACTAGGATCCCATCACAATGAGCAGTTCTTC. The full variable domain, rest sourced from reference TRBV7-2 and TRBJ2-1, is GAGVSQSPSNKVTEKGKDVELRCDPISGHTALYWYRQSLGQGLEFLIYFQGNSAPDKSGLPSDRFSAERTGGSVSTLTIQRTQQEDSAVYLCASSLAPGLGSHHNEQFFGPGTRLTVL.

This chain joins TRBV15 and TRBJ2-5; no reliable D call. V was cut by 5 bases and J by 2 bases, with 9 bases left in between. The CDR3 runs 13 residues. Germline CDR1 reads LNHNV; CDR2 reads YYDKDF (reference sequence). In DNA form, the CDR3 reads TGTGCCACCAGCCCACGCGTGCAAGAGACCCAGTACTTC. Translation gives CATSPRVQETQYF.

This clone was observed once. The chain employs TRBV6-2 or TRBV6-3 and TRBJ1-1, with no clear D. Germline CDR1 is MNHEY and CDR2 is SVGEGT. Trimming left V 2 bases short and J 4 bases short, with 11 bases between. CDR3 size: 14 residues. This CDR3 is CASSYGSPVTEAFF. CDR3 nucleotides: TGTGCCAGCAGTTACGGCTCCCCAGTCACTGAAGCTTTCTTT.

This clone is large. The chain uses TRBV15 and TRBJ2-5; TRBD1 is a possible D gene (5 bases). There are 13 residues in the CDR3. V was pared by 5 bases and J by 1 base, with 8 bases between. Germline CDR1 and CDR2: LNHNV and YYDKDF (reference sequence). CDR3 in DNA: TGTGCCACCAGCCCCAGGGCCCAAGAGACCCAGTACTTC. Residues: CATSPRAQETQYF. The full variable domain, with the rest looked up from reference TRBV15 and TRBJ2-5, is DAMVIQNPRYQVTQFGKPVTLSCSQTLNHNVMYWYQQKSSQAPKLLFHYYDKDFNNEADTPDNFQSRRPNTSFCFLDIRSPGLGDTAMYLCATSPRAQETQYFGPGTRLLVL.

This chain uses TRBV11-2 with TRBJ2-3; 9 bases are a match to TRBD2. Germline values: CDR1 SGHAT, CDR2 FQNNGV. CDR3 length equals 15 residues. V trimming: 3 bases; J trimming: 4 bases; junction bases outside the gene matches: 5. The CDR3 loop reads CASSLYSGGSDTQYF. For the CDR3, the DNA is TGTGCCAGCAGCTTGTATAGCGGGGGTTCAGATACGCAGTATTTT.

This chain uses TRBV6-5 with TRBJ2-1, with TRBD1 identical over 7 bases. Germline V lookup: CDR1 MNHEY, CDR2 SVGAGI. V gave up 8 bases and J gave up 9 bases; unmatched junction bases: 4. This CDR3 has 11 amino acids. CDR3 DNA sequence: TGTGCCAGCGGACAGGCAGGTGAGCAGTTCTTC. Residues: CASGQAGEQFF.

The chain has TRBV6-6 and TRBJ2-5; TRBD2 matches 12 bases. The CDR3 extends over 15 amino acids. CDR1 and CDR2 (germline): MNHNY, SVGAGI (reference sequence). The J segment lost 5 bases and the V segment lost 6 bases, leaving 7 bases of the junction unmatched. The CDR3 spells CASRQTSGSLETQYF. In DNA form, the CDR3 reads TGTGCCAGCAGGCAGACTAGCGGGAGTCTGGAGACCCAGTACTTC.

This chain uses TRBV7-9 with TRBJ1-5; 7 nucleotides agree with TRBD1. Germline values: CDR1 SEHNR, CDR2 FQNEAQ (reference sequence). V lost 1 base, J lost 3 bases, and 3 bases stayed unmatched. The length of the CDR3 is 15 residues. The CDR3 is CASSLGQGYNQPQHF. In DNA, the CDR3 is TGTGCCAGCAGCTTAGGACAGGGCTACAATCAGCCCCAGCATTTT.

This rearrangement joins TRBV10-3 to TRBJ2-1; 12 nucleotides match TRBD1. CDR3 size: 15 residues. The junction had 10 bases not matched to a gene; V was cut back by 4 bases and J by 12 bases. CDR1 is ENHRY, CDR2 SYGVKD, per germline. CDR3 sequence: CAISAGQGAQTGQFF. In DNA, the CDR3 is TGTGCCATCAGTGCGGGACAGGGGGCGCAAACTGGGCAGTTCTTC.